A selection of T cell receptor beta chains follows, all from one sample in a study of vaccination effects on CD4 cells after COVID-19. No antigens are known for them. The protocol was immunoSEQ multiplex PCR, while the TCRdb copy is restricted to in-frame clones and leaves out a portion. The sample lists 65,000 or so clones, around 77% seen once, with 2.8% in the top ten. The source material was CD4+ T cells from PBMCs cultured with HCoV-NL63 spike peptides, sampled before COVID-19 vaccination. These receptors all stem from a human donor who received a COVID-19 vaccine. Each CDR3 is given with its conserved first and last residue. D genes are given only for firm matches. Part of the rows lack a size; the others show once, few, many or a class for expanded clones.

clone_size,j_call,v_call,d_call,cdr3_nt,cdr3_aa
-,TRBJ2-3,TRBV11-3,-,TGTGCCAGCAGCTTAGGGCCCTGGCAGAGCACAGATACGCAGTATTTT,CASSLGPWQSTDTQYF
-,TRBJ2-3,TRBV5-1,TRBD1,TGCGCCAGCAGTCGACAGGGGGCGGAAGATACGCAGTATTTT,CASSRQGAEDTQYF
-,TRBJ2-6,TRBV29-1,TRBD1,TGCAGCGTTGACTCGACAGGGACCTCTGGGGCCAACGTCCTGACTTTC,CSVDSTGTSGANVLTF
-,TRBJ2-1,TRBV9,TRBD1,TGTGCCAGCAGCGGTCTGCTCGGGACAGGCAAATACAATGAGCAGTTCTTC,CASSGLLGTGKYNEQFF
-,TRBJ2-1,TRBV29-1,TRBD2,TGCAGCGCGGAGCGGGGAATCTCCTACAATGAGCAGTTCTTC,CSAERGISYNEQFF
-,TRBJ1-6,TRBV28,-,TGTGCCAGCAGTTTAGAGGTTGGGGGCACTTTGAGCTCCTATAATTCACCCCTCCACTTT,CASSLEVGGTLSSYNSPLHF
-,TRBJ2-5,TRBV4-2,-,TGTGCCAGCAGCCCACGAAGAGCACAAGAGACCCAGTACTTC,CASSPRRAQETQYF
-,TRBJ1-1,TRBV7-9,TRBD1,TGTGCCAGTTTGGGACAGACCACTGAAGCTTTCTTT,CASLGQTTEAFF
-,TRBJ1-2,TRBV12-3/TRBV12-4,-,TGTGCCAGCAGTTTTACCCGGGATGGTGGCTACACCTTC,CASSFTRDGGYTF
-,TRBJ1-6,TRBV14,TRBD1,TGTGCCAGCAGCCAAGACGGGACAGGGGGACCCCTCCACTTT,CASSQDGTGGPLHF
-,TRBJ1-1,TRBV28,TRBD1,TGTGCCAGCACCCTGGGGACAGGGGGCACTGAAGCTTTCTTT,CASTLGTGGTEAFF
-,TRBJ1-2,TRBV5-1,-,TGCGCCAGCAGCTTGGGGCAGCCTGATGGGGGCTACACCTTC,CASSLGQPDGGYTF
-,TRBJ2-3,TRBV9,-,TGTGCCAGCAGCCCCCGGACAGAGAGCACAGATACGCAGTATTTT,CASSPRTESTDTQYF
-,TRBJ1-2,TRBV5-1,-,TGCGCCAGCAGCCCCCCTGCGGGCGTGCTGGGCTACACCTTC,CASSPPAGVLGYTF
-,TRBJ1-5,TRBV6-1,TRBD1,TGTGCCAGCAGGGAAAGAGGGACAGGCTATAGCAATCAGCCCCAGCATTTT,CASRERGTGYSNQPQHF
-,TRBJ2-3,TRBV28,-,TGTGCCAGCAGTTTAAGGAGCGGGCCTAGGGATACGCAGTATTTT,CASSLRSGPRDTQYF
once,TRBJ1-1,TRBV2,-,TGTGCCAGCAGTGAAGCGACGGCGATGCCTGTCTTT,CASSEATAMPVF
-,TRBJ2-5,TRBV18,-,TGTGCCAGCTCACAAAAGGGACGGGTCAGGGAGGAGACCCAGTACTTC,CASSQKGRVREETQYF
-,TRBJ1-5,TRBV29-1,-,TGCAGCGCACCCGACCGGAGGGAGAAGCCCCAGCATTTT,CSAPDRREKPQHF
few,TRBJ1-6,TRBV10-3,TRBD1,TGTGCCATCACCCCCCGGCAGGGGGATTCACCCCTCCACTTT,CAITPRQGDSPLHF